The 21 T cell receptor beta chains in this list originate from one sample, sequenced in a study of blood T cell repertoires in COVID-19. Assay: immunoSEQ multiplex PCR; the TCRdb copy retains only in-frame clones and omits some. The repertoire consists of under 300,000 clones, with around 80% occurring once and the leading ten covering 14% to 15%. Material: PBMCs or T cells enriched from blood (not recorded which). The source is a middle-aged man who had recovered from COVID-19.

The chain carries TRBV10-3 and TRBJ1-2, with D possibly matching TRBD1 (5 bases). CDR3 length equals 14 residues. The V end was cut by 0 bases, the J end by 9 bases, with 14 bases between. Germline V gene lookup returns CDR1 ENHRY and CDR2 SYGVKD. CDR3 region: CAISESGRAISYTF. Written as DNA, the CDR3 is TGTGCCATCAGTGAGTCGGGCAGGGCCATCAGCTACACCTTC.

The chain is built from TRBV28 and TRBJ2-6, with D maybe TRBD1 (5 bases). Germline CDR1 and CDR2: MDHEN and SYDVKM. Trimming shortened V by 11 bases and J by 0 bases, and 14 bases separated the two germline ends. This CDR3 has 15 amino acids. The CDR3 loop reads CAATQEYSGANVLTF. The DNA of the CDR3 is TGTGCCGCGACACAGGAGTACTCTGGGGCCAACGTCCTGACTTTC.

The chain couples TRBV6-5 to TRBJ2-1, with 10 bases identical to TRBD2. The CDR3 is made up of 16 amino acids. The J segment lost 7 bases and the V segment lost 0 bases, leaving 6 bases of the junction unmatched. CDR1 MNHEY and CDR2 SVGAGI come from the germline V gene. The CDR3 loop reads CASSYSSGRPENEQFF. The CDR3 coding sequence is TGTGCCAGCAGTTACTCTAGCGGGAGGCCCGAGAATGAGCAGTTCTTC.

This sequence joins TRBV6-5 and TRBJ2-1; D remains ambiguous. Germline CDR1 MNHEY, CDR2 SVGAGI. CDR3 length equals 14 residues. V was trimmed by 7 bases and J by 0 bases, leaving 10 bases between them. This CDR3 is CASNDWSSYNEQFF. The CDR3 bases are TGTGCCAGCAACGACTGGAGCTCCTACAATGAGCAGTTCTTC.

The V gene is TRBV7-3, the J gene TRBJ2-3; 9 bases match TRBD2. Losses at the gene ends were 0 bases for V and 6 bases for J; bases not matched to a gene: 4. In germline, CDR1 is SGHTA, CDR2 FQGTGA. This CDR3 has 15 amino acids. CDR3 DNA sequence: TGTGCCAGCAGCTTAACGCGGGAGGGCTGGGATACGCAGTATTTT. It is translated as CASSLTREGWDTQYF.

The gene calls are TRBV15 and TRBJ2-1; D remains unclear. CDR3 length equals 13 residues. The germline V gene has CDR1 LNHNV and CDR2 YYDKDF (reference sequence). Trimming shortened V by 4 bases and J by 2 bases, and 6 bases separated the two germline ends. The CDR3 region has the DNA TGTGCCACCAGCACCTCTCCCTACAATGAGCAGTTCTTC. It encodes CATSTSPYNEQFF.

As concerns this clone: At one end the junction does not follow the germline gene, possibly because of a read error. Written as DNA, the CDR3 is TGTGCCGCCAGCGGGAGGGACTACAATGAGCAGTTCTTC. Translated, it gives CAASGRDYNEQFF. V and J are TRBV24-1 and TRBJ2-1; 10 bases match TRBD2. CDR1 KGHDR and CDR2 SFDVKD come from the germline V gene. This CDR3 is 13 amino acids long.

The chain carries TRBV28 and TRBJ2-5; D is perhaps TRBD2 (7 bases). This CDR3 is built from 13 residues. V lost 8 bases to trimming and J lost 5 bases, with 15 bases between them. Per germline, CDR1 MDHEN and CDR2 SYDVKM. CDR3 DNA sequence: TGTGCCAGCCTGAGGGGGGGAGGGGAGACCCAGTACTTC. Amino acids: CASLRGGGETQYF.

V gene TRBV6-5 combines with J gene TRBJ2-5; D possibly corresponds to TRBD1 (6 bases). The germline V gene has CDR1 MNHEY and CDR2 SVGAGI. This CDR3 has 15 residues. With 4 bases removed from V and 5 bases from J, the gap between germline ends came to 17 bases. The CDR3 coding sequence is TGTGCCAGCAGTTCCACCGGGACACAAGGGGAGACCCAGTACTTC. This translates into CASSSTGTQGETQYF.

The V gene is TRBV19, the J gene TRBJ1-1; D not certain. Between the trimmed V and J ends, which lost 4 bases and 11 bases, there was a span of 11 bases. The CDR3 contains 11 residues. CDR1 is LNHDA and CDR2 is SQIVND in the germline V gene (reference sequence). The CDR3 sequence is CASSSRGGAFF. Here the CDR3 DNA reads TGTGCCAGTAGTAGCCGGGGAGGTGCTTTCTTT.

This chain links TRBV13 with TRBJ1-1; TRBD1 aligns across 7 bases. The CDR3 is made up of 14 amino acids. In germline, CDR1 is PRHDT, CDR2 FYEKMQ (reference sequence). After removal of 6 bases from V and 1 base from J, the junction contained 5 bases not matched to a gene. Here the CDR3 reads CASSFRQGNTEAFF. For the CDR3, the DNA is TGTGCCAGCAGTTTTAGACAGGGGAACACTGAAGCTTTCTTT.

This clone came up a few times. The rearrangement links TRBV5-4 to TRBJ1-2; 8 bases agree with TRBD1. The germline V gene encodes CDR1 SGHNT and CDR2 YYREEE (reference sequence). V shed 4 bases and J 8 bases; nucleotides not matched to a gene: 7. CDR3 size: 13 residues. CDR3 region: CASSNAGGWGYTF. Written as DNA, the CDR3 is TGTGCCAGCAGCAACGCAGGGGGCTGGGGCTACACCTTC.

Turning to this clone: Other DNA sequences within the sample encode an identical CDR3. The chain carries TRBV5-1 and TRBJ2-1, with D unclear. With 0 bases removed from V and 1 base from J, the gap between germline ends came to 8 bases. The CDR3 is made up of 15 amino acids. Germline assignment: CDR1 SGHRS and CDR2 YFSETQ. CDR3 region: CASSLAPGSYNEQFF. The CDR3 DNA sequence: TGCGCCAGCAGCTTGGCCCCGGGTTCCTACAATGAGCAGTTCTTC.

This chain uses TRBV28 with TRBJ2-1; a possible D gene is TRBD1 (6 bases). Germline V gives CDR1 MDHEN, CDR2 SYDVKM. V lost 3 bases and J 9 bases, leaving 15 bases between the germline ends. The CDR3 covers 14 residues. The DNA for the CDR3 is TGTGCCAGCAGTTTCTTCAGGGGTGGCGGTGAGCAGTTCTTC. It encodes CASSFFRGGGEQFF.

The V gene is TRBV11-2, the J gene TRBJ1-2, with D possibly being TRBD1 (6 bases). V was trimmed by 6 bases and J by 5 bases, leaving 16 bases between them. This CDR3 is 14 amino acids long. The germline V gene has CDR1 SGHAT and CDR2 FQNNGV. The CDR3 is CASRAPGTLYGYTF. CDR3 DNA sequence: TGTGCCAGCAGGGCCCCTGGGACATTATATGGCTACACCTTC.

The J gene is TRBJ2-7, the V gene TRBV5-4; 10 bases agree with TRBD2. The V gene's germline CDR1 is SGHNT and CDR2 YYREEE (reference sequence). Trimming took 1 base from V and 2 from J; bases not matched to a gene: 3. The CDR3 covers 15 residues. The CDR3 DNA reads as TGTGCCAGCAGCTTGAAGCGGGAGGGTCCCTACGAGCAGTACTTC. It is translated as CASSLKREGPYEQYF.

The CDR3 here is CASSPEGVRPEAFF. For the CDR3, the DNA is TGTGCCAGCAGCCCAGAGGGGGTGAGACCAGAAGCTTTCTTT. V usage is TRBV9 and J usage is TRBJ1-1; a possible D gene is TRBD1 (6 bases). V gave up 4 bases and J gave up 8 bases, with 18 bases separating them. Germline loops: CDR1 SGDLS, CDR2 YYNGEE. The CDR3 contains 14 residues.

This chain connects TRBV5-1 to TRBJ2-7; no clear D. This CDR3 has 12 residues. V was cut by 4 bases and J by 3 bases, with 8 bases left in between. Germline V gives CDR1 SGHRS, CDR2 YFSETQ. The CDR3 sequence: CASSNPSYEQYF. The CDR3, as DNA: TGCGCCAGCAGCAATCCCAGCTACGAGCAGTACTTC.

This chain connects TRBV18 to TRBJ2-2; D is undetermined. V was clipped by 5 bases and J by 1 base, with 8 bases between them. The CDR3 has 14 amino acids. Germline values: CDR1 KGHSH, CDR2 LQKENI. In DNA, the CDR3 is TGTGCCAGCTCAATAGCCCTGAACACCGGGGAGCTGTTTTTT. This gives the protein CASSIALNTGELFF. Full variable domain (remainder filled in from reference TRBV18 and TRBJ2-2): NAGVMQNPRHLVRRRGQEARLRCSPMKGHSHVYWYRQLPEEGLKFMVYLQKENIIDESGMPKERFSAEFPKEGPSILRIQQVVRGDSAAYFCASSIALNTGELFFGEGSRLTVL.

This clone was seen only a few times. V and J are TRBV6-2 or TRBV6-3 and TRBJ2-5; 13 positions match TRBD2. The V segment lost 6 bases and the J segment 5 bases; nucleotides outside the gene matches: 6. There are 15 residues in the CDR3. The V gene's germline CDR1 is MNHEY and CDR2 SVGEGT. The CDR3 protein is CASSQGLAGDETQYF. The CDR3 DNA sequence: TGTGCCAGCAGCCAAGGACTAGCGGGAGATGAGACCCAGTACTTC.

The V call is TRBV4-3, the J call TRBJ2-3; 7 bases line up with TRBD2. The germline CDR1 and CDR2 sequences are LGHNA and YSLEER. This CDR3 has 17 amino acids. J lost 6 bases, V lost 0 bases, and 12 bases had no gene match. The CDR3 bases are TGCGCCAGCAGCCAAGATCAGAGCCGGGACTACCGGGATACGCAGTATTTT. It translates to CASSQDQSRDYRDTQYF.